The following is a T cell receptor (beta chain) sequence with its context. Its antigen is currently unknown. Peripheral blood came from all dose cohorts at three timepoints. Clones were sequenced by immunoSEQ multiplex PCR, and TCRdb holds only the in-frame ones, with some missing. In the table there are 70,000 to 80,000 clones, about nine tenths of which are singletons. This record comes from a study of OX40 agonist ivuxolimab in advanced cancers. CDR1 SEHNR and CDR2 FQNEAQ come from the germline V gene (reference sequence). The V end was cut by 2 bases, the J end by 2 bases, with 10 bases between. The CDR3 has 15 amino acids. General observations from the study: The work left the antigen specificity of expanded peripheral T cells undetermined.

This TCR was sampled from an adult with an advanced solid tumor such as melanoma, head and neck, liver or kidney cancer. The rearrangement joins TRBV7-9 to TRBJ1-5, with TRBD1 as a possible D gene (5 bases). The material sequenced was CD4+ or CD8+ T cells sorted from blood, taken in a trial of the OX40 agonist ivuxolimab. The CDR3, as DNA: TGTGCCAGCAGCTTACGGGGGGATGGCAATCAGCCCCAGCATTTT. Protein: CASSLRGDGNQPQHF. The whole variable domain, remainder taken from reference TRBV7-9 and TRBJ1-5, is DTGVSQNPRHKITKRGQNVTFRCDPISEHNRLYWYRQTLGQGPEFLTYFQNEAQLEKSRLLSDRFSAERPKGSFSTLEIQRTEQGDSAMYLCASSLRGDGNQPQHFGDGTRLSIL.